One T cell receptor beta chain is described in this entry. The antigen is unknown. These data originate in a study of T-cell memory formation after mild COVID-19. Study-level results: Clones that contracted from day 15 to 85 were balanced CD4/CD8, while later expanders leaned CD4+. Shrinking CD4+ clones were chiefly CM and EM; CD8+ ones were chiefly EMRA.

TCR alpha and TCR beta cDNA libraries carrying sample barcodes and UMIs came from 5'RACE with constant-segment primers. TCRdb called the 5' RACE reads again in MiXCR, with one record for every CDR3 protein. The sample holds under 50,000 distinct CDR3 sequences, 25% to 35% seen once. V shed 6 bases and J shed 8 bases, with 21 bases lying between them. Germline V lookup: CDR1 DFQATT, CDR2 SNEGSKA (reference sequence). CDR3 length: 14 amino acids. The sequencing sample was made of PBMCs or a T cell subset sorted from them (not recorded which). This chain connects TRBV20-1 to TRBJ2-3; D possibly corresponds to TRBD2 (5 bases). This receptor was obtained from a man aged 18 to 30 who had mild COVID-19 (a few samples of this study predate the infection). Cell type and time point are not known. In DNA, the CDR3 is TGCAGTGCCGGACCCCAATTACTAGTCATTACGCAGTATTTT. Translating gives CSAGPQLLVITQYF.